The entry that follows covers one TCR beta chain sequence. RNA in amounts of roughly 0.5 to 1 ug was reverse transcribed with random hexamers. Via MiXCR, TCRdb re-called the immunoSEQ multiplex PCR reads, giving one row per CDR3 protein. The sample includes about 150,000 distinct CDR3 sequences, around 95% of them seen just once. This specimen comes from a study of CD8 T cells in Susac syndrome. The ends were cut back, 0 bases at V and 4 bases at J, with 9 bases in the middle. The CDR3 contains 14 residues. The V gene's germline CDR1 is MNHEY and CDR2 SMNVEV (reference sequence). The T cells that were sequenced for TCR beta were CD8+ and CD4+ cells from blood. The patients with Susac syndrome satisfied recently defined diagnostic criteria for either definite or probable disease. The CD8+ and CD4+ T cells were negatively isolated, with the TEMRA cells enriched by FACS.

This sequence was found in a human donor with Susac syndrome. The material sequenced was CD4+ T cells from PBMCs. V and J are TRBV27 and TRBJ1-2, with a possible D match to TRBD1 (5 bases). The CDR3 nucleotides read TGTGCCAGCAGTTTATCGGCAGGGATCTATGGCTACACCTTC. The encoded protein is CASSLSAGIYGYTF.